The 16 T cell receptor beta chains below were found in one sample sequenced in a study of siplizumab effects on memory and regulatory T cells. TCRdb's copy holds only in-frame clones and misses some; the assay was immunoSEQ multiplex PCR. The profile shows approximately 94,000 clones, about 91% of them singletons. Sequenced: CD4+ T cells sorted from blood. Every receptor here comes from a human donor in good health.

The chain employs TRBV19 and TRBJ1-2, with 8 positions matching TRBD1. Germline V CDR1 and CDR2: LNHDA, SQIVND (reference sequence). With V trimmed by 7 bases and J by 8 bases, 27 bases remained unmatched. The CDR3 totals 19 residues. In DNA form, the CDR3 reads TGTGCCAGTACCCCATCCCAGTTCGGCGCCACAGACAGGGGATGGGGCTACACCTTC. As protein: CASTPSQFGATDRGWGYTF. Full variable domain (remainder filled in from reference TRBV19 and TRBJ1-2): DGGITQSPKYLFRKEGQNVTLSCEQNLNHDAMYWYRQDPGQGLRLIYYSQIVNDFQKGDIAEGYSVSREKKESFPLTVTSAQKNPTAFYLCASTPSQFGATDRGWGYTFGSGTRLTVV.

The table lists this clone with a count of one. This CDR3 reads CASGDPIYEAFF. The CDR3 coding sequence is TGTGCTAGTGGTGATCCTATTTACGAAGCTTTCTTT. V gene TRBV12-5 combines with J gene TRBJ1-1; no clear D. Trimming removed 5 bases at V and 8 bases at J, with 12 bases between. The CDR3 has 12 residues. From germline, CDR1 is LGHNT and CDR2 FRNRAP.

The J gene is TRBJ2-2, the V gene TRBV6-4; D is tentatively TRBD1 or TRBD2 (5 bases each). V was clipped by 5 bases and J by 5 bases, with 15 bases between them. This CDR3 has 15 residues. Looked up from germline, CDR1 is MRHNA and CDR2 is SNTAGT. The CDR3 region is CASSPGTFLTGELFF. The CDR3, as DNA: TGTGCCAGCAGTCCTGGGACCTTCCTGACCGGGGAGCTGTTTTTT.

This chain connects TRBV4-3 to TRBJ1-5; D not resolved. The CDR3 spans 13 residues. Germline V lookup: CDR1 LGHNA, CDR2 YSLEER. Trimming took off 0 bases at V and 7 bases at J, with 7 bases between the two ends. The DNA for the CDR3 is TGCGCCAGCAGCCAAGATTTGGGACAGCCCCAGCATTTT. Translated: CASSQDLGQPQHF.

V is TRBV4-1 and J is TRBJ1-3; no reliable D call. The CDR3 spans 14 residues. V lost 3 bases and J lost 0, with 6 bases in between. From germline, CDR1 is MGHRA and CDR2 YSYEKL. The CDR3 coding sequence is TGCGCCAGCAGCCAGGAACCCTCTGGAAACACCATATATTTT. Translated, it gives CASSQEPSGNTIYF.

The rearrangement uses TRBV10-3 and TRBJ2-7; D gene unclear. The V end was cut by 0 bases, the J end by 5 bases, with 11 bases between. The CDR3 has 14 amino acids. CDR1 and CDR2 from the germline V gene are ENHRY and SYGVKD. The CDR3 nucleotides read TGTGCCATCAGTGAGTCTGTGGGGAATGACGAGCAGTACTTC. Amino acid sequence: CAISESVGNDEQYF.

This chain links TRBV28 with TRBJ2-7; possible D gene TRBD1, 6 bases. The CDR3 contains 14 residues. Trimming shortened V by 3 bases and J by 5 bases, and 14 bases separated the two germline ends. Germline lookup yields CDR1 MDHEN and CDR2 SYDVKM. CDR3 region: CASSLAQGRHEQYF. CDR3 bases: TGTGCCAGCAGTTTGGCCCAGGGGCGGCACGAGCAGTACTTC.

V and J are TRBV6-5 and TRBJ1-5; 9 bases line up with TRBD1. Germline V gives CDR1 MNHEY, CDR2 SVGAGI. V dropped 2 bases and J dropped 4; count of bases not matched to a gene: 3. There are 15 residues in the CDR3. The CDR3 DNA reads as TGTGCCAGCAGTTACGGGACAGGGTCAAATCAGCCCCAGCATTTT. Translating gives CASSYGTGSNQPQHF.

This chain joins TRBV4-3 and TRBJ1-1, with no clear D. Germline CDR1 and CDR2: LGHNA and YSLEER. CDR3 length: 15 residues. V was trimmed by 4 bases and J by 0 bases, leaving 12 bases between them. The CDR3 loop reads CASSRADSMNTEAFF. The CDR3 coding sequence is TGCGCCAGCAGCCGCGCGGATTCAATGAACACTGAAGCTTTCTTT.

The J gene is TRBJ1-4, the V gene TRBV5-5, with a weak D call TRBD1 (6 bases). The CDR3 sequence is 16 residues long. Germline CDR1 SGHKS, CDR2 YYEKEE (reference sequence). Trimming took 4 bases from V and 6 from J, leaving 19 bases between them. CDR3 nucleotide sequence: TGTGCCAGCAGCCTTAATATACAGGGCGTAGATGAAAAACTGTTTTTT. Translating it yields CASSLNIQGVDEKLFF.

V usage is TRBV7-2 and J usage is TRBJ2-7, with 8 positions matching TRBD2. V lost 3 bases and J lost 6; bases outside the gene matches: 10. Germline V CDR1 and CDR2: SGHTA, FQGNSA. The CDR3 loop spans 15 amino acids. CDR3 protein: CASSLTGTSLREQYF. CDR3 DNA sequence: TGTGCCAGCAGCTTGACCGGGACTAGTCTTCGCGAGCAGTACTTC.

CDR3 DNA sequence: TGTGCCAGCAGCCCACTTGACTATGGCTACACCTTC. Its protein is CASSPLDYGYTF. V usage is TRBV28 and J usage is TRBJ1-2, with D unresolved. This CDR3 region has 12 residues. Trimming cost V 6 bases and J 3 bases, with 8 bases left between them. In germline, CDR1 is MDHEN, CDR2 SYDVKM.

The rearrangement uses TRBV10-3 and TRBJ1-4, with a weak D call TRBD1 (6 bases). Trimming cost V 4 bases and J 4 bases, with 16 bases left between them. CDR1 is ENHRY, CDR2 SYGVKD, per germline. This CDR3 is 16 amino acids long. In DNA form, the CDR3 reads TGTGCCATCAGTGCGGTGACGGGACAAAGTAATGAAAAACTGTTTTTT. This encodes CAISAVTGQSNEKLFF.

This clone has only one observation. CDR3 region: CASSDRMVNTEAFF. For the CDR3, the DNA is TGTGCCAGCAGTGACCGGATGGTGAACACTGAAGCTTTCTTT. This chain joins TRBV2 and TRBJ1-1; no clear D gene. The CDR3 is 14 amino acids. Trimming removed 3 bases from V and 0 bases from J, with 8 bases in between. Looked up from germline, CDR1 is SNHLY and CDR2 is FYNNEI.

This clone was found once. The V gene is TRBV7-8, the J gene TRBJ1-6; no clear D gene. The CDR3 length is 12 residues. Germline-derived CDR1 and CDR2 are SGHVS and FQNEAQ. Trimming pared 3 bases from V and 3 bases from J, leaving 0 bases between. In nucleotides, the CDR3 is TGTGCCAGCAGCTTCTATAATTCACCCCTCCACTTT. Translating it yields CASSFYNSPLHF. Together with reference TRBV7-8 and TRBJ1-6, the CDR3 gives the full variable domain: GAGVSQSPRYKVAKRGQDVALRCDPISGHVSLFWYQQALGQGPEFLTYFQNEAQLDKSGLPSDRFFAERPEGSVSTLKIQRTQQEDSAVYLCASSFYNSPLHFGNGTRLTVT.

The table lists this clone with a count of one. For the CDR3, the DNA is TGTGCCTGGAAAAAGTTAACAAACTATGGCTACACCTTC. Translated, it gives CAWKKLTNYGYTF. The genes are TRBV30 and TRBJ1-2; D call uncertain. There are 13 residues in the CDR3. Germline-derived CDR1 and CDR2 are GTSNPN and SVGIG (reference sequence). V lost 4 bases and J lost 2, with 11 bases in between. The entire variable domain, with the rest obtained from reference TRBV30 and TRBJ1-2, is as follows: SQTIHQWPATLVQPVGSPLSLECTVEGTSNPNLYWYRQAAGRGLQLLFYSVGIGQISSEVPQNLSASRPQDRQFILSSKKLLLSDSGFYLCAWKKLTNYGYTFGSGTRLTVV.